Presented here are 20 T cell receptor beta chains from one specimen sequenced in a study of T cell responses to AZD1222 COVID-19 vaccine. The repertoire was sequenced with immunoSEQ multiplex PCR; TCRdb's copy has only in-frame clones and lacks some. The table records 97,000 or so clones, 84% of them present only once. Sequencing was performed on peripheral blood, taken on day 0 of AZD1222 vaccination. These receptors originate from an adult in good health.

This clone occurred once. The chain combines TRBV19 with TRBJ1-1, with a tentative D call TRBD1 (6 bases). The germline gives CDR1 LNHDA, CDR2 SQIVND (reference sequence). The length of the CDR3 is 11 residues. Deletions cut 7 bases from V and 7 bases from J, with 10 bases between. This CDR3 is CASTQGFEAFF. CDR3 in DNA: TGTGCCAGTACCCAGGGGTTTGAAGCTTTCTTT.

This chain uses TRBV3-1 (or the pseudogene TRBV3-2) with TRBJ2-7; 7 bases map to TRBD2. The CDR3 contains 19 residues. V gave up 0 bases and J gave up 3 bases; unmatched junction bases: 17. The germline CDR1 and CDR2 sequences are LGHDT and YNNKEL (reference sequence). The CDR3 reads CASSQDPWGGSLKGYEQYF. Written as DNA, the CDR3 is TGTGCCAGCAGCCAAGATCCCTGGGGCGGGAGTCTGAAGGGCTACGAGCAGTACTTC.

This CDR3 is CASSSGQGYGYTF. DNA of the CDR3: TGTGCCAGCAGCTCTGGACAGGGCTATGGCTACACCTTC. The chain links TRBV7-2 to TRBJ1-2, with TRBD1 matching 8 bases. The length of the CDR3 is 13 residues. The germline gives CDR1 SGHTA, CDR2 FQGNSA. Trimming took 4 bases from V and 4 from J; bases not matched to a gene: 2.

This sequence joins TRBV19 and TRBJ1-1; D is uncertain. Germline V CDR1 and CDR2: LNHDA, SQIVND (reference sequence). V was pared by 6 bases and J by 0 bases, with 8 bases between. The CDR3 is made up of 13 amino acids. CDR3 residues: CASRFWVNTEAFF. In DNA, the CDR3 is TGTGCCAGTAGGTTTTGGGTGAACACTGAAGCTTTCTTT.

The V gene is TRBV11-3, the J gene TRBJ2-1; D is possibly TRBD2 (6 bases). The CDR3 spans 14 residues. With 8 bases removed from V and 1 base from J, the gap between germline ends came to 12 bases. Germline V gene data show CDR1 as SGHNT and CDR2 as YENEEA. DNA of the CDR3: TGTGCCAGCCTTCCCGGGGGATCCTACAATGAGCAGTTCTTC. This translates into CASLPGGSYNEQFF.

This clone was seen a few times. This chain connects TRBV13 to TRBJ1-4; tentative D call: TRBD1 (6 bases). Trimming stripped 5 bases from V and 0 bases from J, with 19 bases between. In germline, CDR1 is PRHDT, CDR2 FYEKMQ (reference sequence). The CDR3 totals 18 residues. CDR3 coding DNA: TGTGCCAGCAGCCAATCAGGGGTAGTATTTTCAACTAATGAAAAACTGTTTTTT. Its translation: CASSQSGVVFSTNEKLFF.

The chain combines TRBV9 with TRBJ2-4; D perhaps matches TRBD2 (7 bases). Deletions cut 2 bases from V and 1 base from J, with 19 bases between. The CDR3 extends over 18 amino acids. Per germline, CDR1 SGDLS and CDR2 YYNGEE. The CDR3 loop reads CASSVSGGARGAKNIQYF. CDR3 DNA: TGTGCCAGCAGCGTTTCGGGGGGCGCCAGGGGTGCCAAAAACATTCAGTACTTC.

The chain couples TRBV6-5 to TRBJ1-1; D not certain. Germline V gene lookup returns CDR1 MNHEY and CDR2 SVGAGI. Trimming left V 5 bases short and J 0 bases short, with 10 bases between. The CDR3 contains 14 residues. In nucleotides, the CDR3 is TGTGCCAGCAGTCCCCGAATCATGAACACTGAAGCTTTCTTT. It yields the protein CASSPRIMNTEAFF.

J is TRBJ2-2 and V is TRBV5-6, with a weak D call TRBD2 (5 bases). The germline V gene encodes CDR1 SGHDT and CDR2 YYEEEE. This CDR3 is 13 amino acids long. Trimming left V 7 bases short and J 4 bases short, with 11 bases between. CDR3 nucleotide sequence: TGTGCCAGCGTGGCCGGAGGCACCGGGGAGCTGTTTTTT. It specifies CASVAGGTGELFF. Combining the CDR3 with reference TRBV5-6 and TRBJ2-2 gives the whole variable domain DAGVTQSPTHLIKTRGQQVTLRCSPKSGHDTVSWYQQALGQGPQFIFQYYEEEERQRGNFPDRFSGHQFPNYSSELNVNALLLGDSALYLCASVAGGTGELFFGEGSRLTVL.

The gene calls are TRBV6-1 and TRBJ1-5; D is uncertain. V shed 7 bases and J shed 2 bases, with 12 bases lying between them. CDR3 length equals 14 residues. Germline values: CDR1 MNHNS, CDR2 SASEGT. CDR3 DNA sequence: TGTGCCAGCAACCGGCCACGGGGCAATCAGCCCCAGCATTTT. It yields the protein CASNRPRGNQPQHF.

The chain employs TRBV15 and TRBJ2-5; no clear D gene. The V end was cut by 5 bases, the J end by 0 bases, with 10 bases between. Germline V gene lookup returns CDR1 LNHNV and CDR2 YYDKDF (reference sequence). This CDR3 is 14 amino acids long. The CDR3 coding sequence is TGTGCCACCAGCCCTAATGCCGACCAAGAGACCCAGTACTTC. Translating gives CATSPNADQETQYF.

This clone was recorded once. The genes are TRBV15 and TRBJ1-5; perhaps TRBD1 as D (5 bases). In germline, CDR1 is LNHNV, CDR2 YYDKDF (reference sequence). CDR3 length: 16 residues. Trimming took 0 bases from V and 2 from J, leaving 11 bases between them. CDR3 in amino acids: CATSRDWTSGNQPQHF. CDR3 bases: TGTGCCACCAGCAGAGATTGGACATCCGGCAATCAGCCCCAGCATTTT.

Here the CDR3 DNA reads TGTGCCAGCAGCTTCCGGGGAGTAATCCCTCAAGAGACCCAGTACTTC. It is translated as CASSFRGVIPQETQYF. This chain joins TRBV7-8 and TRBJ2-5; perhaps TRBD2 as D (5 bases). Trimming removed 3 bases at V and 2 bases at J, with 16 bases between. The germline gives CDR1 SGHVS, CDR2 FQNEAQ. CDR3 length: 16 amino acids.

This chain links TRBV18 with TRBJ2-1; D is unclear. Germline-derived CDR1 and CDR2 are KGHSH and LQKENI. V was shortened by 4 bases and J by 3 bases, with 13 bases between the two germline ends. The CDR3 has 15 amino acids. The CDR3 region is CASSLRVPSYNEQFF. Here the CDR3 DNA reads TGTGCCAGCTCACTCCGAGTGCCCAGCTACAATGAGCAGTTCTTC.

The genes are TRBV10-3 and TRBJ1-5, with D perhaps TRBD1 (6 bases). Germline V gives CDR1 ENHRY, CDR2 SYGVKD. This CDR3 comprises 13 residues. V was pared by 5 bases and J by 3 bases, with 8 bases between. The CDR3 DNA reads as TGTGCCATCAGTCAGGGGTTCAATCAGCCCCAGCATTTT. Amino acid sequence: CAISQGFNQPQHF.

This clone has just one count. The V and J genes are TRBV11-2 and TRBJ2-7; no reliable D call. The V and J ends lost 1 base and 1 base respectively, with 5 bases between them. Germline V gives CDR1 SGHAT, CDR2 FQNNGV. The CDR3 is 13 amino acids. The CDR3: CASSLVGSYEQYF. The DNA for the CDR3 is TGTGCCAGCAGCTTAGTCGGGTCCTACGAGCAGTACTTC.

This chain connects TRBV3-1 (or the pseudogene TRBV3-2) to TRBJ1-5, with no clear D. The CDR3 spans 15 residues. Germline V gene lookup returns CDR1 LGHDT and CDR2 YNNKEL (reference sequence). The V and J ends lost 4 bases and 0 bases respectively, with 10 bases between them. CDR3 region: CASSPQVNSNQPQHF. CDR3 sequence (DNA): TGTGCCAGCAGCCCTCAGGTTAATAGCAATCAGCCCCAGCATTTT.

This chain links TRBV6-2 or TRBV6-3 with TRBJ2-3; D possibly uses TRBD1 or TRBD2 (5 bases each). Between the trimmed V and J ends, which lost 4 bases and 5 bases, there was a span of 16 bases. Germline-derived CDR1 and CDR2 are MNHEY and SVGEGT. The CDR3 spans 15 residues. The DNA of the CDR3 is TGTGCCAGCAGTTGGACCGGGACCTCCCGAGATACGCAGTATTTT. This gives the protein CASSWTGTSRDTQYF.

As DNA, the CDR3 is TGCGCCAGCAGCATACAGACTTTGAACACTGAAGCTTTCTTT. It codes for CASSIQTLNTEAFF. V gene TRBV5-1 combines with J gene TRBJ1-1; no definite D call. Germline loops: CDR1 SGHRS, CDR2 YFSETQ. The germline V and J ends were trimmed by 4 bases and 0 bases, with 10 bases remaining between them. The CDR3 runs to 14 residues.

The V gene is TRBV2, the J gene TRBJ1-5; a possible D gene is TRBD1 (6 bases). V was clipped by 6 bases and J by 6 bases, with 21 bases between them. Germline lookup yields CDR1 SNHLY and CDR2 FYNNEI. CDR3 length: 16 amino acids. The CDR3 sequence: CASSEDQGSGRQPQHF. The CDR3 DNA is TGTGCCAGCAGCGAGGACCAGGGGTCTGGGCGTCAGCCCCAGCATTTT.